The 32 T cell receptor beta chains given below trace back to one sample, sequenced in a study of regulatory T cells in long-lasting Graves disease. Regarding time point: newly diagnosed GD, antithyroid drugs for less than 3 months. Following extraction of RNA from PBMCs, that RNA was used to make the TCR library. With iRepertoire HTBI primers and Arm-PCR of CDR3 regions, TCR beta libraries were built. TCRdb re-analysed the multiplex PCR reads in MiXCR, keeping a single row per CDR3 protein. The data hold 250,000 to 400,000 distinct CDR3 sequences, with about 18% observed a single time. The sequences come from peripheral blood mononuclear cells (PBMCs), collected at new diagnosis, from a patient treated with antithyroid drugs. These receptors all stem from a female donor with Graves disease.

There are a few counts of this clonotype. The CDR3 reads CATSDSASGIVNTQYF. CDR3 in DNA: TGTGCCACCAGTGATTCGGCTAGCGGGATAGTAAATACGCAGTATTTT. This rearrangement joins TRBV24-1 to TRBJ2-3; 9 bases align to TRBD2. The trim removed 2 bases at V and 7 bases at J, leaving 9 bases unmatched. CDR3 length: 16 amino acids. Germline V gives CDR1 KGHDR, CDR2 SFDVKD.

This clonotype was seen a handful of times. The J gene is TRBJ2-7, the V gene TRBV2, with 7 bases fitting TRBD2. Trimming cost V 5 bases and J 4 bases; bases outside gene matches: 5. Per the germline V gene, CDR1 is SNHLY and CDR2 is FYNNEI. The CDR3 is 13 amino acids. In DNA, the CDR3 is TGTGCCAGCAGTTGGGGGAGGGAGTACGAGCAGTACTTC. Protein sequence: CASSWGREYEQYF.

This clonotype was picked up many times. The V and J genes are TRBV30 and TRBJ1-1, with 8 bases matching TRBD1. CDR3 length equals 13 residues. The V gene end was trimmed by 3 bases and the J gene end by 4 bases; junction bases not matched to a gene: 4. CDR1 and CDR2 (germline): GTSNPN, SVGIG (reference sequence). The CDR3, as DNA: TGTGCCTGGAGGGGCGACAGGGGCACTGAAGCTTTCTTT. It translates to CAWRGDRGTEAFF.

This clonotype was recorded at least ten times. The J gene is TRBJ2-7, the V gene TRBV20-1, with no clear D. The germline V gene encodes CDR1 DFQATT and CDR2 SNEGSKA (reference sequence). The CDR3 extends over 11 amino acids. V was shortened by 1 base and J by 5 bases, with 6 bases between the two germline ends. As DNA, the CDR3 is TGCAGTGCTAGAGTCGGCCACGAGCAGTACTTC. As protein: CSARVGHEQYF.

This clonotype was counted ten times or more. This chain links TRBV10-3 with TRBJ2-7; 10 bases are shared with TRBD2. This CDR3 comprises 16 residues. Trimming at V came to 0 bases and at J to 3 bases, leaving 5 bases not matched to a gene. Germline values: CDR1 ENHRY, CDR2 SYGVKD. The CDR3 is CAISESIASGGYEQYF. As DNA, the CDR3 is TGTGCCATCAGTGAGTCAATAGCTAGCGGGGGCTACGAGCAGTACTTC.

This clonotype appeared many times. The chain carries TRBV13 and TRBJ2-1; 10 bases agree with TRBD2. The V gene's germline CDR1 is PRHDT and CDR2 FYEKMQ (reference sequence). V shed 2 bases, J shed 4 bases, and the junction held 8 bases outside the gene matches. This CDR3 has 17 residues. As DNA, the CDR3 is TGTGCCAGCAGCTTATTGAGCGGGAGGGCCGGGTACAATGAGCAGTTCTTC. It encodes CASSLLSGRAGYNEQFF.

This clonotype was seen a few times. The chain recombines TRBV6-2 or TRBV6-3 with TRBJ2-1, with TRBD2 matching 12 bases. This CDR3 is 18 amino acids long. Germline CDR1 is MNHEY and CDR2 is SVGEGT. The junction had 4 bases not matched to a gene; V was cut back by 0 bases and J by 1 base. The CDR3 loop is CASSYSTSGRQSYNEQFF. In nucleotides, the CDR3 is TGTGCCAGCAGTTACTCGACTAGCGGGAGACAATCCTACAATGAGCAGTTCTTC.

This clonotype came up a few times. A much larger clone sits a single nucleotide away, making a read error possible. V gene TRBV11-2 combines with J gene TRBJ2-1; D assignment may be TRBD1 or TRBD2 (5 bases each). V was pared by 4 bases and J by 14 bases, with 12 bases between. Per the germline V gene, CDR1 is SGHAT and CDR2 is FQNNGV. This CDR3 contains 11 residues. CDR3 DNA sequence: TGTGCCAGCAGCTCACGGGACGCGGAGTTCTTC. Translation: CASSSRDAEFF.

For this clonotype: A single base is all that separates this from a far larger clone, so a read error is likely. V is TRBV2 and J is TRBJ2-1; the D gene is possibly TRBD2 (5 bases). V dropped 5 bases and J dropped 3 bases, with 11 bases sitting between them. CDR3 length: 14 amino acids. Looked up from germline, CDR1 is SNHLY and CDR2 is FYNNEI. The CDR3 loop is CASSRPRGYNEQFF. As DNA, the CDR3 is TGTGCCAGCAGTCGTCCTCGGGGCTACAATGAGCAGTTCTTC.

The chain carries TRBV24-1 and TRBJ1-2; D might be TRBD1 (5 bases). Trimming pared 4 bases from V and 5 bases from J, leaving 19 bases between. Germline V CDR1 and CDR2: KGHDR, SFDVKD. The CDR3 runs to 16 residues. The CDR3 region is CATSDPDKGPSYGYTF. The CDR3 bases are TGTGCCACCAGTGACCCCGATAAGGGGCCCTCGTATGGCTACACCTTC.

This clonotype was detected ten times or more. The CDR3 is CATSYPRGRDAEAFF. In DNA, the CDR3 is TGTGCCACATCATACCCCCGAGGGAGGGACGCTGAAGCTTTCTTT. The V and J genes are TRBV10-3 and TRBJ1-1; D is possibly TRBD1 (5 bases). V shed 10 bases and J shed 6 bases, with 24 bases lying between them. Germline values: CDR1 ENHRY, CDR2 SYGVKD. The CDR3 has 15 residues.

This clonotype was counted many times. The chain is built from TRBV7-8 and TRBJ2-3, with 11 bases aligning to TRBD2. V was pared by 3 bases and J by 2 bases, with 1 base of the junction left unmatched. This CDR3 contains 15 residues. Germline V CDR1 and CDR2: SGHVS, FQNEAQ. In DNA form, the CDR3 reads TGTGCCAGCAGCTTTAGCGGGGGGGACACAGATACGCAGTATTTT. Translation gives CASSFSGGDTDTQYF.

This clonotype was seen repeatedly, ten times or more. J is TRBJ1-1 and V is TRBV12-5; D call uncertain. V was shortened by 0 bases and J by 4 bases, with 3 bases between the two germline ends. The CDR3 is 12 residues long. Germline V gene data show CDR1 as LGHNT and CDR2 as FRNRAP. The DNA of the CDR3 is TGTGCTAGTGGTTTGGTCCCCACTGAAGCTTTCTTT. Translating it yields CASGLVPTEAFF.

There are many counts of this clonotype. The V and J genes are TRBV12-3 or TRBV12-4 and TRBJ2-3; 9 positions agree with TRBD2. This CDR3 has 13 amino acids. J was trimmed by 9 bases and V by 4 bases; bases with no gene match: 5. The chain's CDR3 is CASSSLTSGTQYF. Written as DNA, the CDR3 is TGTGCCAGCAGTTCACTGACTAGCGGAACGCAGTATTTT.

The rearrangement joins TRBV5-1 to TRBJ2-3, with D unclear. This CDR3 has 16 residues. The germline CDR1 and CDR2 sequences are SGHRS and YFSETQ. V was shortened by 4 bases and J by 1 base, with 16 bases between the two germline ends. The CDR3, as DNA: TGCGCCAGCAGCCCCCGTGTCCGCATCGGCACAGATACGCAGTATTTT. This sequence encodes CASSPRVRIGTDTQYF.

Remarks on this clonotype: At one end the junction does not follow the germline gene, possibly because of a read error. The gene calls are TRBV5-4 and TRBJ2-1; 10 bases fit TRBD2. This CDR3 comprises 15 residues. Germline CDR1 SGHNT, CDR2 YYREEE (reference sequence). The CDR3 nucleotides are TGTGCCAGCAGCTCCCCTAGCGGGAGTTTGGAGACCAAGTACTTC. Its protein is CASSSPSGSLETKYF.

On this clonotype: A much larger clone differs from this one at a single base, so this may be a read error. This sequence joins TRBV12-5 and TRBJ1-2; possibly TRBD1 for D (5 bases). V was pared by 3 bases and J by 6 bases, with 14 bases between. Germline-derived CDR1 and CDR2 are LGHNT and FRNRAP. The CDR3 is 14 amino acids. The CDR3 bases are TGTGCTAGTGGTTTCGACCGGGGGTTCCATGGCTACACCTTC. This sequence encodes CASGFDRGFHGYTF.

This clonotype showed up many times. V gene TRBV28 combines with J gene TRBJ2-2, with D possibly matching TRBD2 (5 bases). Germline V lookup: CDR1 MDHEN, CDR2 SYDVKM. The CDR3 sequence is 12 residues long. Deletions cut 6 bases from V and 8 bases from J, with 10 bases between. CDR3 protein: CASSLWTGELFF. The CDR3 DNA is TGTGCCAGCAGCCTATGGACTGGGGAGCTGTTTTTT.

Comments on this clonotype: An end of the junction does not agree with germline; a read error may underlie this. This sequence joins TRBV20-1 and TRBJ2-1; 9 bases are a match to TRBD2. The CDR3 contains 14 residues. Germline CDR1 and CDR2: DFQATT and SNEGSKA (reference sequence). The CDR3 sequence: CNALVRREGDEQFF. CDR3 sequence (DNA): TGCAATGCTCTCGTCCGGCGGGAGGGTGATGAGCAGTTCTTC.

In this sample, this clonotype turned up many times. The chain uses TRBV5-8 and TRBJ1-5; D possibly corresponds to TRBD1 (5 bases). From germline, CDR1 is SGHTS and CDR2 YDEGEE. The CDR3 contains 15 residues. V was clipped by 0 bases and J by 4 bases, with 11 bases between them. The CDR3 bases are TGTGCCAGCAGCTTGGGGGACGAGAGGAATCAGCCCCAGCATTTT. This sequence encodes CASSLGDERNQPQHF.

This clonotype appeared a few times. The chain recombines TRBV28 with TRBJ2-1, with 9 bases aligning to TRBD2. From germline, CDR1 is MDHEN and CDR2 SYDVKM. Germline trimming cut 5 bases from V and 0 bases from J; bases unmatched to any gene: 2. This CDR3 is built from 15 residues. The CDR3 DNA sequence: TGTGCCAGCAGTCGGGGACTAGCCTCCTACAATGAGCAGTTCTTC. It specifies CASSRGLASYNEQFF.

This clonotype was seen repeatedly, ten times or more. The rearrangement links TRBV14 to TRBJ1-5; D is undetermined. The germline gives CDR1 SGHDN, CDR2 FVKESK. The CDR3 has 13 amino acids. The V gene lost 0 bases and the J gene lost 10 bases, with 10 bases spanning the gap. CDR3 nucleotide sequence: TGTGCCAGCAGCCAAGAATCATCAGCCCCCCAGCATTTT. It specifies CASSQESSAPQHF.

This clonotype was detected many times. V usage is TRBV7-9 and J usage is TRBJ2-7, with 13 bases matching TRBD2. The CDR3 covers 16 residues. Germline V gene lookup returns CDR1 SEHNR and CDR2 FQNEAQ (reference sequence). J was trimmed by 3 bases and V by 7 bases; bases with no gene match: 9. The CDR3 nucleotides are TGTGCCAGCACGCAAGTTGGACTAGCGGGGGACTACGAGCAGTACTTC. Translated, it gives CASTQVGLAGDYEQYF.

This clonotype was counted many times. This chain links TRBV30 with TRBJ2-1, with D possibly called TRBD1 or TRBD2 (6 bases each). Between the trimmed V and J ends, which lost 8 bases and 3 bases, there was a span of 14 bases. Germline loops: CDR1 GTSNPN, CDR2 SVGIG (reference sequence). CDR3 length equals 13 residues. CDR3 protein: CAGSGGGYNEQFF. The DNA for the CDR3 is TGTGCCGGTAGCGGAGGGGGCTACAATGAGCAGTTCTTC.

J is TRBJ1-2 and V is TRBV7-2; D is ambiguous. Trimming left V 5 bases short and J 5 bases short, with 9 bases between. Germline V lookup: CDR1 SGHTA, CDR2 FQGNSA. The CDR3 extends over 12 amino acids. For the CDR3, the DNA is TGTGCCAGCAGCGTCGACGGATATGGCTACACCTTC. Protein sequence: CASSVDGYGYTF.

This clonotype occurred many times. The V call is TRBV4-2, the J call TRBJ1-1; TRBD1 matches at 12 bases. This CDR3 comprises 17 residues. V lost 6 bases to trimming and J lost 4 bases; unmatched junction nucleotides: 12. Per germline, CDR1 LGHNA and CDR2 YNFKEQ. This chain's CDR3 is CASRTRGQGAGGTEAFF. The CDR3 coding sequence is TGTGCCAGCAGGACGAGGGGACAGGGGGCGGGAGGCACTGAAGCTTTCTTT.

This clonotype came up many times. The chain employs TRBV5-1 and TRBJ1-1; D gene unclear. V was trimmed by 0 bases and J by 6 bases, leaving 15 bases between them. The V gene's germline CDR1 is SGHRS and CDR2 YFSETQ. There are 15 residues in the CDR3. CDR3 sequence: CASSLVGGLNSEAFF. CDR3 nucleotide sequence: TGCGCCAGCAGCTTGGTAGGAGGGTTGAATTCTGAAGCTTTCTTT.

This clonotype was recorded only once. Being one base from a much bigger clone, this may be a read error. The rearrangement uses TRBV5-5 and TRBJ2-3, with D possibly being TRBD1 (5 bases). CDR1 is SGHKS and CDR2 is YYEKEE in the germline V gene (reference sequence). This CDR3 is 15 amino acids long. This chain's CDR3 is CASSLVPRSTGTQYF. CDR3 coding DNA: TGTGCCAGCAGCTTGGTACCCCGGAGCACAGGTACGCAGTATTTT.

This clonotype was picked up many times. The chain uses TRBV28 and TRBJ2-7, with D possibly being TRBD2 (5 bases). The germline V gene encodes CDR1 MDHEN and CDR2 SYDVKM. The germline V and J ends were trimmed by 10 bases and 0 bases, with 13 bases remaining between them. The CDR3 length is 13 residues. In DNA, the CDR3 is TGTGCCATCGCGGACGGGGTCTCCTACGAGCAGTACTTC. It yields the protein CAIADGVSYEQYF. Supplemented by reference TRBV28 and TRBJ2-7, the full variable domain reads DVKVTQSSRYLVKRTGEKVFLECVQDMDHENMFWYRQDPGLGLRLIYFSYDVKMKEKGDIPEGYSVSREKKERFSLILESASTNQTSMYLCAIADGVSYEQYFGPGTRLTVT.

This clonotype has just a few counts. The chain employs TRBV7-4 and TRBJ2-3, with no clear D. Germline-derived CDR1 and CDR2 are SGHVT and SQSDAQ. Trimming removed 2 bases at V and 1 base at J, with 10 bases between. The CDR3 is made up of 15 amino acids. The CDR3 bases are TGTGCCAGCAGCTTATTTAGCCCTTGCACAGATACGCAGTATTTT. Protein: CASSLFSPCTDTQYF.

The chain is built from TRBV5-1 and TRBJ1-2, with D tentatively TRBD1 (5 bases). The CDR3 has 12 amino acids. Between the trimmed V and J ends, which lost 3 bases and 8 bases, there was a span of 11 bases. From germline, CDR1 is SGHRS and CDR2 YFSETQ. The CDR3 sequence is CASSSQGRGYTF. The CDR3 DNA sequence: TGCGCCAGCAGCTCTCAGGGACGCGGCTACACCTTC.

This clonotype has at least ten counts. The CDR3 loop is CATDKGTGELFF. DNA for the CDR3: TGTGCCACCGACAAGGGGACCGGGGAGCTGTTTTTT. The V gene is TRBV28, the J gene TRBJ2-2, with a tentative D call TRBD1 (5 bases). The CDR3 is made up of 12 amino acids. Trimming took off 10 bases at V and 5 bases at J, with 11 bases between the two ends. The germline V gene encodes CDR1 MDHEN and CDR2 SYDVKM.